This entry concerns a single TCR beta chain. This entry is derived from a study of blood T cell repertoires in COVID-19. Study at large: Acute-phase and convalescent COVID-19 samples originated in the United States, Italy and Spain. T cells, B-cell-depleted T cells, or PBMCs provided the cDNA or gDNA that served as material.

Trimming shortened V by 2 bases and J by 5 bases, and 7 bases separated the two germline ends. CDR1 and CDR2 (germline): MGHDK, SYGVNS. The CDR3 covers 13 residues. Under the authors' procedure: Scientists estimated how many nucleated cells there were by amplifying reference gene primers. The table came from immunoSEQ multiplex PCR; TCRdb's copy has only in-frame clones and leaves some out. That table supplies the V and J calls and clone size; D and trimming were determined from the DNA. The sample has 150,000 to 200,000 clones, more than 85% seen once. This sequence was found in a man younger than 35 with acute or convalescent COVID-19. The chain combines TRBV25-1 with TRBJ1-5; maybe TRBD1 (5 bases). Sequencing was performed on peripheral blood. This CDR3 reads CASSERGDQPQHF. The CDR3 nucleotides are TGTGCCAGCAGTGAAAGGGGCGATCAGCCCCAGCATTTT. The complete variable domain, with remaining parts taken from reference TRBV25-1 and TRBJ1-5, reads EADIYQTPRYLVIGTGKKITLECSQTMGHDKMYWYQQDPGMELHLIHYSYGVNSTEKGDLSSESTVSRIRTEHFPLTLESARPSHTSQYLCASSERGDQPQHFGDGTRLSIL.